This TCR beta chain originates from a study of blood T cell repertoires in COVID-19. The germline V and J ends were trimmed by 1 base and 8 bases, with 10 bases remaining between them. CDR3 length equals 13 residues. Germline values: CDR1 SGHDN, CDR2 FVKESK. In the original processing: How many nucleated cells were present was estimated from reference gene primer amplification. Assay used: immunoSEQ multiplex PCR; TCRdb lists only in-frame clones, some missing. The V and J calls and the clone size are those of that table, but D and trimming were determined from the DNA. The sample yields approximately 210,000 clones, about 83% seen once.

Sequences were obtained from peripheral blood. The gene calls are TRBV14 and TRBJ2-3, with D possibly TRBD1 on 5 matching bases. The TCR was taken from a woman between 45 and 60 years old with acute or convalescent COVID-19. The CDR3 DNA reads as TGTGCCAGCAGCCAAGTAGAAAGGGGTACGCAGTATTTT. This sequence encodes CASSQVERGTQYF.